This is a list of T cell receptor beta chains from one sample in a study of shared clonotypes between healthy human individuals. TCRdb's copy holds only in-frame clones and misses some; the assay was immunoSEQ multiplex PCR. The repertoire holds some 530,000 clones, with roughly 80% as singletons. The sequenced material came from PBMCs. These receptors originate from a woman between 40 and 50 years old in good health. Some clones in this sample may be carry-over from other donors' samples. CDR3s leave out the opening cysteine and the closing phenylalanine or tryptophan.

V gene | CDR3 protein
TRBV18 | ASSPLDQSGGGTEAF
TRBV29-1 | SVEDRGFGAF
TRBV19 | ASSTLTAPGETQY
TRBV27 | ASSLLKDAGELF
TRBV19 | ASSTGQGWAEAF
TRBV27 | ASRAAEVSGNTIY
TRBV19 | ASSVGDRGYGYT
TRBV11-3 | ASSPRTRASSGELF
TRBV30 | AWSSGQGFTDMQY
TRBV11-2 | ASSFAGRPNYGYT
TRBV29-1 | SVTGQTDQPQH
TRBV5-3 | ARSPDDRANLKMDIQY
TRBV7-2 | ASSFSSGEGDTQY
TRBV11-2 | ASSSLAGGPTGELF
TRBV7-6 | ASSQGPAGEQY
TRBV6-1 | ASSEAGTGGYEQY
TRBV6-4 | ASSPRQGDTGELF
TRBV2 | ASTLRTVSNTEAF
TRBV2 | ASSNDVGELF
TRBV30 | AWSTGGETQY
TRBV5-1 | ASSLAGNYEQY
TRBV30 | AWSPGTVSSGNTIY
TRBV11-3 | ASSLSGRNYNEQF